This T cell receptor beta chain was obtained from a study of T cell responses to AZD1222 COVID-19 vaccine. The germline V gene encodes CDR1 MNHEY and CDR2 SVGAGI. The CDR3 is 15 amino acids. V was clipped by 6 bases and J by 5 bases, with 14 bases between them. Study-wide results and limits: Most donors were white British and more were female, and clonal diversity was possibly underestimated.

Worth noting for this clone: The antigen is undetermined.

The method was immunoSEQ multiplex PCR; TCRdb's version includes in-frame clones alone and lacks a portion of them. The sample holds approximately 150,000 clones, approximately 88% seen once. J is TRBJ2-6 and V is TRBV6-5, with a weak D call TRBD1 (6 bases). The material was peripheral blood, obtained 28 days after the second AZD1222 dose. This receptor was taken from an adult who received the AZD1222 COVID-19 vaccine. The CDR3 here is CASSNRDIRANVLTF. The CDR3 DNA reads TGTGCCAGCAGCAACAGGGACATTCGGGCCAACGTCCTGACTTTC.